Detailed here is one T cell receptor (beta chain). This sample stems from a study of early T cells in non-severe SARS-CoV-2 infection. TCRdb processed the 5' RACE reads anew with MiXCR; each CDR3 protein has one entry. The sample holds roughly 69,000 distinct CDR3 sequences, about 9.1% seen once. This sequence originates from an adult who was a healthcare worker with PCR-confirmed SARS-CoV-2 infection or an uninfected control (not recorded which). Here the sequenced sample was whole blood, taken at baseline.

The CDR3 region is CASSPRRPSPSYTF. For the CDR3, the DNA is TGTGCCAGCAGTCCTCGCCGTCCCTCCCCAAGCTACACCTTC. The V gene is TRBV28, the J gene TRBJ1-2; D is ambiguous. Trimming shortened V by 5 bases and J by 9 bases, and 19 bases separated the two germline ends. There are 14 residues in the CDR3. Looked up from germline, CDR1 is MDHEN and CDR2 is SYDVKM.